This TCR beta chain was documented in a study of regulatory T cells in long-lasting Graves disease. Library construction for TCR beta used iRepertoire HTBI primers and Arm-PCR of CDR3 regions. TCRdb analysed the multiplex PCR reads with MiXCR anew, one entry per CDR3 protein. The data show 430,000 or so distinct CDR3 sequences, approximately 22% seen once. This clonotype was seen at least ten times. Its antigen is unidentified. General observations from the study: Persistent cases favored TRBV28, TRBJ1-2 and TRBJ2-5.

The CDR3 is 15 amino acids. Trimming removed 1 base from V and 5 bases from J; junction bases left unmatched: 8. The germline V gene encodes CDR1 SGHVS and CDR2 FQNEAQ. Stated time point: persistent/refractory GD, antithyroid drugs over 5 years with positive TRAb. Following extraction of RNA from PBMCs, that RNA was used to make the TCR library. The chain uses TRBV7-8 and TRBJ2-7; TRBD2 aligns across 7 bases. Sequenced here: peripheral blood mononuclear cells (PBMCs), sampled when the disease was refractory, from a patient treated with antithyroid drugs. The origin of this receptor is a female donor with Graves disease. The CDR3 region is CASSLEVSGFNEQYF. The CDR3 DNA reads TGTGCCAGCAGCTTAGAGGTTAGCGGGTTCAACGAGCAGTACTTC. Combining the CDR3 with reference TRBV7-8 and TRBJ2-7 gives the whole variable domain GAGVSQSPRYKVAKRGQDVALRCDPISGHVSLFWYQQALGQGPEFLTYFQNEAQLDKSGLPSDRFFAERPEGSVSTLKIQRTQQEDSAVYLCASSLEVSGFNEQYFGPGTRLTVT.